These 10 T cell receptor beta chains originate from one sample sequenced in a study of blood T cell repertoires in COVID-19. Profiling relied on immunoSEQ multiplex PCR, and the TCRdb table lists in-frame clones only, not all of them. This table holds 150,000 to 200,000 clones, around 80% found once. Sequencing was done on a sample of peripheral blood. The receptors were sampled from a woman older than 75 with acute or convalescent COVID-19.

The chain uses TRBV6-5 and TRBJ1-6, with 10 bases that match TRBD1. With V trimmed by 5 bases and J by 7 bases, 5 bases remained unmatched. This CDR3 has 15 residues. Germline V lookup: CDR1 MNHEY, CDR2 SVGAGI. The CDR3 loop reads CASSTGQGNNSPLHF. DNA for the CDR3: TGTGCCAGCAGTACGGGACAGGGGAACAATTCACCCCTCCACTTT.

The chain couples TRBV7-3 to TRBJ1-6; D perhaps matches TRBD1 (5 bases). The ends were cut back, 2 bases at V and 1 base at J, with 6 bases in the middle. The CDR3 spans 15 residues. CDR1 is SGHTA, CDR2 FQGTGA, per germline. CDR3 residues: CASSLQGSYNSPLHF. The CDR3 DNA follows: TGTGCCAGCAGCTTACAGGGTTCCTATAATTCACCCCTCCACTTT.

The CDR3 loop reads CASRNYETQYF. The CDR3 DNA reads TGTGCCAGCAGAAACTACGAGACCCAGTACTTC. The gene calls are TRBV6-5 and TRBJ2-5; no firm D call. The CDR3 consists of 11 residues. V was clipped by 6 bases and J by 5 bases, with 7 bases between them. Germline-derived CDR1 and CDR2 are MNHEY and SVGAGI.

The chain links TRBV4-2 to TRBJ2-1; TRBD2 might be the D (6 bases). The CDR3 covers 16 residues. The V end was cut by 1 base, the J end by 9 bases, with 19 bases between. Germline values: CDR1 LGHNA, CDR2 YNFKEQ. CDR3 protein: CASSQGLVGGVSEQFF. In DNA form, the CDR3 reads TGTGCCAGCAGCCAAGGACTAGTTGGGGGAGTTTCTGAGCAGTTCTTC.

This chain uses TRBV18 with TRBJ1-3, with TRBD1 matching over 7 bases. The germline CDR1 and CDR2 sequences are KGHSH and LQKENI. J was trimmed by 0 bases and V by 2 bases; bases with no gene match: 7. This CDR3 contains 17 residues. CDR3 sequence reads: CASSPSAGQISGNTIYF. In DNA form, the CDR3 reads TGTGCCAGCTCACCAAGTGCGGGACAGATCTCTGGAAACACCATATATTTT. The complete variable domain, with remaining parts taken from reference TRBV18 and TRBJ1-3, reads NAGVMQNPRHLVRRRGQEARLRCSPMKGHSHVYWYRQLPEEGLKFMVYLQKENIIDESGMPKERFSAEFPKEGPSILRIQQVVRGDSAAYFCASSPSAGQISGNTIYFGEGSWLTVV.

This clone was seen at least ten times. The chain uses TRBV7-2 and TRBJ2-1; D gene unclear. The ends were cut back, 0 bases at V and 12 bases at J, with 6 bases in the middle. The CDR3 contains 11 residues. Germline V gives CDR1 SGHTA, CDR2 FQGNSA. DNA for the CDR3: TGTGCCAGCAGCTTAGCCTTGTGGCAGTTCTTC. Translated, it gives CASSLALWQFF.

V usage is TRBV25-1 and J usage is TRBJ2-1; a weak D match, TRBD2 (5 bases). Germline V gene data show CDR1 as MGHDK and CDR2 as SYGVNS. The CDR3 has 16 amino acids. The ends were cut back, 1 base at V and 0 bases at J, with 10 bases in the middle. CDR3 in amino acids: CASSELGRSSYNEQFF. CDR3 nucleotide sequence: TGTGCCAGCAGTGAATTGGGGAGAAGCTCCTACAATGAGCAGTTCTTC. Based on the CDR3 plus reference TRBV25-1 and TRBJ2-1, the full variable domain is EADIYQTPRYLVIGTGKKITLECSQTMGHDKMYWYQQDPGMELHLIHYSYGVNSTEKGDLSSESTVSRIRTEHFPLTLESARPSHTSQYLCASSELGRSSYNEQFFGPGTRLTVL.

The chain recombines TRBV5-1 with TRBJ2-5; weak D call: TRBD1 (5 bases). Trimming took off 0 bases at V and 4 bases at J, with 13 bases between the two ends. Germline loops: CDR1 SGHRS, CDR2 YFSETQ. This CDR3 is built from 15 residues. The CDR3 DNA follows: TGCGCCAGCAGCTTGGCGGTTGGGGCCTCAGAGACCCAGTACTTC. This encodes CASSLAVGASETQYF.

The gene calls are TRBV5-1 and TRBJ2-3; D is possibly TRBD2 (7 bases). V gave up 0 bases and J gave up 2 bases, with 13 bases separating them. The CDR3 has 16 residues. From germline, CDR1 is SGHRS and CDR2 YFSETQ. CDR3 sequence: CASSLAAGAYTDTQYF. Here the CDR3 DNA reads TGCGCCAGCAGCTTGGCCGCGGGGGCATACACAGATACGCAGTATTTT.

The rearrangement joins TRBV9 to TRBJ2-7, with D possibly matching TRBD1 (8 bases). CDR3 length equals 18 residues. Germline values: CDR1 SGDLS, CDR2 YYNGEE. Trimming left V 0 bases short and J 3 bases short, with 22 bases between. CDR3 protein: CASSVATGGSTGDYEQYF. CDR3 bases: TGTGCCAGCAGCGTAGCAACGGGGGGCTCGACAGGGGACTACGAGCAGTACTTC.